This passage covers 17 T cell receptor beta chains from one sample sequenced in a study of T cells expressing NK-cell markers. TCRdb reprocessed the 5' RACE reads and stores each CDR3 protein as one record, lacking DNA. Here the sample table reports about 150,000 distinct CDR3 sequences. The sample was blood T cells: a sorted CD56 or NKG2C T cell subset, CD4+ or CD8+ T cells, or bulk PBMC T cells (not recorded which). The source is a man aged 18-69 years in good health.

The gene calls are TRBV6-2 or TRBV6-3 and TRBJ2-5; the TRBD1 assignment by TCRdb is unverifiable without DNA. This CDR3 has 11 residues. Germline V gene sequence: CDR1 MNHEY, CDR2 SVGEGT. The chain's CDR3 is CATREGETQYF.

This sequence joins TRBV4-1 and TRBJ1-5. This CDR3 is built from 15 residues. The germline CDR1 and CDR2 sequences are MGHRA and YSYEKL. The CDR3 spells CASSQDRFPNQPQHF.

CDR3 in amino acids: CASSQEMVGGAGGELFF. The chain employs TRBV4-1 and TRBJ2-2; absent DNA, TCRdb's TRBD2 call cannot be checked. CDR3 size: 17 residues. Germline CDR1 and CDR2: MGHRA and YSYEKL.

The chain couples TRBV12-5 to TRBJ2-1. Per germline, CDR1 LGHNT and CDR2 FRNRAP. The CDR3 extends over 12 amino acids. CDR3 amino acids: CASGQTVNEQFF.

The V and J genes are TRBV12-3 or TRBV12-4 and TRBJ2-1; TCRdb lists TRBD2, though no DNA is available to test this call. There are 16 residues in the CDR3. The CDR3 spells CASSYLLAGGYNEQFF.

V is TRBV6-4 and J is TRBJ2-1; TCRdb lists TRBD1, though no DNA is available to test this call. The CDR3 length is 14 residues. Germline values: CDR1 MRHNA, CDR2 SNTAGT. CDR3 in amino acids: CASSDGGAHNEQFF.

The chain joins TRBV12-3 or TRBV12-4 to TRBJ2-5; TCRdb returns TRBD1, unconfirmable since there is no DNA. The CDR3 covers 14 residues. The CDR3 is CASSPGENQETQYF.

V is TRBV5-6 and J is TRBJ2-7; with no DNA, the TCRdb D assignment of TRBD1 cannot be verified. In germline, CDR1 is SGHDT, CDR2 YYEEEE. The CDR3 contains 15 residues. The CDR3 loop reads CASSPDRGFSYEQYF.

This chain connects TRBV6-4 to TRBJ1-2; TCRdb indicates TRBD1, and absent DNA this call remains unverified. Per the germline V gene, CDR1 is MRHNA and CDR2 is SNTAGT. The CDR3 has 14 amino acids. CDR3: CASSDPGTGSGYTF.

The chain couples TRBV5-1 to TRBJ2-1; the D call from TCRdb, TRBD2, cannot be confirmed without DNA. Germline assignment: CDR1 SGHRS and CDR2 YFSETQ. The CDR3 totals 18 residues. CDR3 sequence: CASSLDGVSGGTYNEQFF.

The rearrangement uses TRBV28 and TRBJ2-7; TCRdb returns TRBD2, unconfirmable since there is no DNA. The CDR3 spans 14 residues. Germline CDR1 is MDHEN and CDR2 is SYDVKM. The CDR3 reads CASSISGTATEQYF.

The gene calls are TRBV12-3 or TRBV12-4 and TRBJ2-7. The CDR3 has 15 amino acids. The CDR3 region is CASSLSFVKTYEQYF.

V is TRBV27 and J is TRBJ1-2; the TCRdb D gene call, TRBD1, has no DNA to confirm it. There are 17 residues in the CDR3. Per germline, CDR1 MNHEY and CDR2 SMNVEV (reference sequence). The CDR3 is CASSLLPVAGIAYGYTF.

The rearrangement uses TRBV20-1 and TRBJ1-2; TCRdb names TRBD1, which stays unverified in the absence of DNA. The CDR3 sequence is 13 residues long. Germline CDR1 and CDR2: DFQATT and SNEGSKA (reference sequence). Here the CDR3 reads CSAEPGQHYGYTF.

The chain couples TRBV27 to TRBJ2-4; lacking DNA, the TRBD1 call made by TCRdb goes unchecked. CDR3 size: 16 residues. Looked up from germline, CDR1 is MNHEY and CDR2 is SMNVEV (reference sequence). Here the CDR3 reads CASSLSAGGAKNIQYF.

The J gene is TRBJ1-5, the V gene TRBV5-6. The germline V gene has CDR1 SGHDT and CDR2 YYEEEE. The CDR3 is 15 residues long. The CDR3 sequence is CASSLVASPQEAQHF.

The rearrangement links TRBV6-5 to TRBJ1-1. The germline gives CDR1 MNHEY, CDR2 SVGAGI. CDR3 length equals 17 residues. CDR3 sequence reads: CASSYSKDGSRNTEAFF.